These 5 T cell receptor beta chains were sequenced from one sample in a study of T cells in Graves' hyperthyroidism and ophthalmopathy. Amplified TCR beta CDR3 regions derived from RNA transcripts. First-round RT-PCR targeting the TCR CDR3 was performed with the HTBI primer set. TCRdb processed the multiplex PCR reads anew with MiXCR; each CDR3 protein has one entry. The profile shows roughly 380,000 distinct CDR3 sequences, approximately 15% of them singletons. The specimen was blood. All receptors derive from a woman in her fifties or sixties with Graves' hyperthyroidism.

This clonotype has at least ten counts. The genes are TRBV7-8 and TRBJ2-3, with TRBD2 matching over 10 bases. The CDR3 spans 17 residues. With V trimmed by 5 bases and J by 5 bases, 13 bases remained unmatched. Germline loops: CDR1 SGHVS, CDR2 FQNEAQ. The CDR3 here is CASSLFPAGGPKDTQYF. In nucleotides, the CDR3 is TGTGCCAGCAGCCTCTTCCCAGCGGGAGGGCCTAAAGATACGCAGTATTTT.

This clonotype was recorded many times. The V call is TRBV2, the J call TRBJ1-1; TRBD1 is a possible D gene (6 bases). The CDR3 has 14 residues. V lost 5 bases and J 4 bases, leaving 14 bases between the germline ends. The V gene's germline CDR1 is SNHLY and CDR2 FYNNEI. The DNA of the CDR3 is TGTGCCAGCAGTTTTACAGGGTGGGGCACTGAAGCTTTCTTT. Translated, it gives CASSFTGWGTEAFF.

This clonotype came up many times. The V call is TRBV5-1, the J call TRBJ1-1, with a possible D match to TRBD1 (5 bases). The CDR3 has 12 amino acids. Germline V lookup: CDR1 SGHRS, CDR2 YFSETQ. V shed 1 base and J shed 6 bases, with 7 bases lying between them. The CDR3 sequence is CASSLMGAEAFF. CDR3 sequence (DNA): TGCGCCAGCAGCTTGATGGGGGCTGAAGCTTTCTTT.

The V call is TRBV6-2 or TRBV6-3, the J call TRBJ2-7; TRBD2 aligns across 14 bases. V shed 4 bases, J shed 6 bases, and the junction held 11 bases outside the gene matches. The CDR3 covers 17 residues. The V gene's germline CDR1 is MNHEY and CDR2 SVGEGT. DNA of the CDR3: TGTGCCAGCAGTTCCGACCTGACTAGCGGGAGGGCCCGCGAGCAGTACTTC. Amino acids: CASSSDLTSGRAREQYF.

Concerning this clonotype: This may arise from a read error, as a much more abundant clone is one base away. This rearrangement joins TRBV28 to TRBJ2-7; a weak D match, TRBD2 (6 bases). Germline assignment: CDR1 MDHEN and CDR2 SYDVKM. The CDR3 loop spans 12 amino acids. As DNA, the CDR3 is TGTGCCAGCTCCCCCGGGGGTCACGAGCAGTGCTTC. Amino acids: CASSPGGHEQCF.